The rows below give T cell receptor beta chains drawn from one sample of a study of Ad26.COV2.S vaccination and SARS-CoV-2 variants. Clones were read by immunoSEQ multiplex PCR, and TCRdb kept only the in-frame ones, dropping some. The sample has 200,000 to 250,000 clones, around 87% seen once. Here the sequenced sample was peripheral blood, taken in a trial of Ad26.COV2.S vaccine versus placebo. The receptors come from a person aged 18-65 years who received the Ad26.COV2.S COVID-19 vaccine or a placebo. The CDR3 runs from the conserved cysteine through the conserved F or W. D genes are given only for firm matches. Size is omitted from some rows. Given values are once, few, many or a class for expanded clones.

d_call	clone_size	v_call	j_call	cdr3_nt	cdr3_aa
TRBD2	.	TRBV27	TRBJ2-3	TGTGCCAGCAGGGGACTAGCGGGTACTAGCACAGATACGCAGTATTTT	CASRGLAGTSTDTQYF
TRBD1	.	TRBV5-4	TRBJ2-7	TGTGCCAGCAGCTTGATGGGACAGGGGGCTGCCGAGCAGTACTTC	CASSLMGQGAAEQYF
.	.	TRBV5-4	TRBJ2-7	TGTGCCAGCAGCCCGGACACTCTGCTGGCCTACGAGCAGTACTTC	CASSPDTLLAYEQYF
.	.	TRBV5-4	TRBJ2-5	TGTGCCAGCGGAGGGCAAGAGACCCAGTACTTC	CASGGQETQYF
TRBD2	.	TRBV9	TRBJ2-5	TGTGCCAGCAGCTTTGGGACTAGCGTTTTTGAGGGAAAGACCCAGTACTTC	CASSFGTSVFEGKTQYF
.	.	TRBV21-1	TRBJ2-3	TGTGCCAGCCCGACTAGCGGGGGGCCTCTAGAGTATTTT	CASPTSGGPLEYF
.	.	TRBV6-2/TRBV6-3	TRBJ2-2	TGTGCCAGCAGTTACCGGGGGGCGGGCACCGGGGAGCTGTTTTTT	CASSYRGAGTGELFF
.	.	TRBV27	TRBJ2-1	TGTGCCAGCAGTCGTATGCCCTACAATGAGCAGTTCTTC	CASSRMPYNEQFF
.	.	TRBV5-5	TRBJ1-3	TGTGCCAGCAGCTTAAGAAGGACAGATTCTGGAAACACCATATATTTT	CASSLRRTDSGNTIYF
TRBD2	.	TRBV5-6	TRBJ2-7	TGTGCCAGCAGCTTGGCCGGGACTAGCGGAGCGATCTACGAGCAGTACTTC	CASSLAGTSGAIYEQYF
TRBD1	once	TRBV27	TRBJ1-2	TGTGCCAGCAGTCAGGGGGCTCGGAGTGGCTACACCTTC	CASSQGARSGYTF
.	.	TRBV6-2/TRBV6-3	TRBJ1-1	TGTGCCAGCAGTTACTCGCCCTTCACAGCCTGGAACACTGAAGCTTTCTTT	CASSYSPFTAWNTEAFF
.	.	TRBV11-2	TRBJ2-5	TGTGCCAGCAGCTTAGATCCACAGGCTAGAGAGACCCAGTACTTC	CASSLDPQARETQYF
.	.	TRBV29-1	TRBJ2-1	TGCAGCGTTGACGTTCAGGGCGATGAGCAGTTCTTC	CSVDVQGDEQFF
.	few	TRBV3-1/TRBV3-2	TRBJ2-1	TGTGCCAGCAGCCAAGACAGATACAATGAGCAGTTCTTC	CASSQDRYNEQFF
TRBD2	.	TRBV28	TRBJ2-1	TGTGCCAGCAGTTCCCGGACTAGCGCGCACCACAATGAGCAGTTCTTC	CASSSRTSAHHNEQFF
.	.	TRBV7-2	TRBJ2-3	TGTGCCAGCAGACTTACAGGGAGAGATACGCAGTATTTT	CASRLTGRDTQYF
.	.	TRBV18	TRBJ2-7	TGTGCCAGCTCACCACTAAACGCTGCGGAACCCTACGAGCAGTACTTC	CASSPLNAAEPYEQYF
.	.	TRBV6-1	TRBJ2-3	TGTGCCAGCAGTGAAGCAAGAGGTAGAGGTGGTACGCAGTATTTT	CASSEARGRGGTQYF
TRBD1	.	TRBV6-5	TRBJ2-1	TGTGCCAGCAGTTCTCGGGACAGGGGATACAATGAGCAGTTCTTC	CASSSRDRGYNEQFF
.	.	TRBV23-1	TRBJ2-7	TGCGCCAGCAGTCAATCGGAGACCTCAAGCTCCTACGAGCAGTACTTC	CASSQSETSSSYEQYF
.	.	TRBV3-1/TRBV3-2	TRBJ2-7	TGTGCCAGCAGCTCCGGACTGGGCTCCTACGAGCAGTACTTC	CASSSGLGSYEQYF
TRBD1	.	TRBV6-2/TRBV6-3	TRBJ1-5	TGTGCCAGCAGCCGGACAGGGGGCAGACAGCCCCAGCATTTT	CASSRTGGRQPQHF
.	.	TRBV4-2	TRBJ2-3	TGTGCCAGCAGCCAAGAAGGTCTGGGAACGATCACAGATACGCAGTATTTT	CASSQEGLGTITDTQYF
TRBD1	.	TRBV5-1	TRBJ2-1	TGCGCCAGCAGCTTTCAGGGGGATGAGCAGTTCTTC	CASSFQGDEQFF
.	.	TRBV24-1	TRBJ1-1	TGTGCCACCAGTGATTCCACCATAACGACTGAAGCTTTCTTT	CATSDSTITTEAFF
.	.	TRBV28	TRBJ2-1	TGTGCCAGCGGTAGCTCCTACAATGAGCAGTTCTTC	CASGSSYNEQFF
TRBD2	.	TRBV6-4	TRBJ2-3	TGTGCCAGCAGTGACAGCGGGGGGGCAGATACGCAGTATTTT	CASSDSGGADTQYF
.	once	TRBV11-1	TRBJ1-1	TGTGCCAGCAGCCCCACAGTGAACACTGAAGCTTTCTTT	CASSPTVNTEAFF
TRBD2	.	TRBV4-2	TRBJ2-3	TGTGCCAGCAGCCAAGATCGCCTGGCGGGGGAGCTCACAGATACGCAGTATTTT	CASSQDRLAGELTDTQYF
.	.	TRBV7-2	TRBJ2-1	TGTGCCAGCAGCTTAGTACTAGCAGGTGAGCAGTTCTTC	CASSLVLAGEQFF
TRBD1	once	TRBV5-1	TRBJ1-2	TGCGCCAGCAGCATGGAAGGGACAGGGGGATTCTATGGCTACACCTTC	CASSMEGTGGFYGYTF
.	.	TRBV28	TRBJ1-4	TGTGCCAGCAGTTTAATCGGGAATCCGGCTAATGAAAAACTGTTTTTT	CASSLIGNPANEKLFF
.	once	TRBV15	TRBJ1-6	TGTGCCACCAGCAGAGATGCCCAGAGGAATTCACCCCTCCACTTT	CATSRDAQRNSPLHF
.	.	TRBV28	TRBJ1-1	TGTGCCAGCAAGGGTCTAGGGGCTCGATCGGGTACCACTGAAGCTTTCTTT	CASKGLGARSGTTEAFF
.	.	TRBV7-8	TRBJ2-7	TGTGCCAGCAGCTTTCGATCGACGTGGATTTACGAGCAGTACTTC	CASSFRSTWIYEQYF
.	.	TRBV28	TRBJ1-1	TGTGCCAGCAGAGAACAGCTTTTGAACACTGAAGCTTTCTTT	CASREQLLNTEAFF
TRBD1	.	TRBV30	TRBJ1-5	TGTGCCTGGAGTGCAGGGGGGCCTCAGCCCCAGCATTTT	CAWSAGGPQPQHF
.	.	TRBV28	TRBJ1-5	TGTGCCAGCAGTTTGGGGGCCACGTATCCCCAGCATTTT	CASSLGATYPQHF
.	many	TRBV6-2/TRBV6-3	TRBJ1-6	TGTGCCAGCAGTTACAATTATAATTCACCCCTCCACTTT	CASSYNYNSPLHF
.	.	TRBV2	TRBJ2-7	TGTGCCAGCAGTGAGGGGGACTCCTACGAGCAGTACTTC	CASSEGDSYEQYF
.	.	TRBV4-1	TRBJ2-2	TGCGCCAGCAGCCAAGATCCCGGGACCGGGGAGCTGTTTTTT	CASSQDPGTGELFF
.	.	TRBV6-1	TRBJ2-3	TGTGCCAGCAGTGAAGCGCTTAGGGGCCGCCTTAGTGATACGCAGTATTTT	CASSEALRGRLSDTQYF
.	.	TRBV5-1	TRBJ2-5	TGCGCCAGCAGCGCGGGACAAATCCAAGAGACCCAGTACTTC	CASSAGQIQETQYF